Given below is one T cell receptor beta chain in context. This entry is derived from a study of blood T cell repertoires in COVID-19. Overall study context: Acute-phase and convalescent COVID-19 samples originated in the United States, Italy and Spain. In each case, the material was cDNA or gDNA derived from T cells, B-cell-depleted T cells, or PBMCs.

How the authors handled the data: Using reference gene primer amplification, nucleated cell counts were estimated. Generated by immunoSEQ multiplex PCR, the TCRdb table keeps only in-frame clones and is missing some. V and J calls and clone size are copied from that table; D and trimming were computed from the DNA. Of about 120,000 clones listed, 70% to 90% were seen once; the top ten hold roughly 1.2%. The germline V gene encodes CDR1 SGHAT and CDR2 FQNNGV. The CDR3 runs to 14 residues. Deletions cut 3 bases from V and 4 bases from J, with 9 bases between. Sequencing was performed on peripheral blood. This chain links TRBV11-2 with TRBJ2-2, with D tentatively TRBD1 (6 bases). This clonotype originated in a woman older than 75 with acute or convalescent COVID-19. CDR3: CASSFPRGTGELFF. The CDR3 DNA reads TGTGCCAGCAGCTTCCCCAGGGGCACCGGGGAGCTGTTTTTT. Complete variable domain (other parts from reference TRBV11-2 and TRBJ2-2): EAGVAQSPRYKIIEKRQSVAFWCNPISGHATLYWYQQILGQGPKLLIQFQNNGVVDDSQLPKDRFSAERLKGVDSTLKIQPAKLEDSAVYLCASSFPRGTGELFFGEGSRLTVL.